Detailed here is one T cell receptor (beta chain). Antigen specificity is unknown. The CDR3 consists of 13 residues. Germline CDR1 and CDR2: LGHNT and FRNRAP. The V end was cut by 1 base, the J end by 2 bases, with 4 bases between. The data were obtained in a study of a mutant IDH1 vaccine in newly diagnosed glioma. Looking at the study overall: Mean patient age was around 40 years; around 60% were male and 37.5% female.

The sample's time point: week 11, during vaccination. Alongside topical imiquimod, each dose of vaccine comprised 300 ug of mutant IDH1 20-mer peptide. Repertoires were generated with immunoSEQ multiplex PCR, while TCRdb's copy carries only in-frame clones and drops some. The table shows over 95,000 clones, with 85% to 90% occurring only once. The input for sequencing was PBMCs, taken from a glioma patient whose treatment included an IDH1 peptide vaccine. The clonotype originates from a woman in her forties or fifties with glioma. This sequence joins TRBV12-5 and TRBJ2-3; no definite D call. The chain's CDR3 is CASGLALTDTQYF. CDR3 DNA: TGTGCTAGTGGTTTGGCACTCACAGATACGCAGTATTTT.